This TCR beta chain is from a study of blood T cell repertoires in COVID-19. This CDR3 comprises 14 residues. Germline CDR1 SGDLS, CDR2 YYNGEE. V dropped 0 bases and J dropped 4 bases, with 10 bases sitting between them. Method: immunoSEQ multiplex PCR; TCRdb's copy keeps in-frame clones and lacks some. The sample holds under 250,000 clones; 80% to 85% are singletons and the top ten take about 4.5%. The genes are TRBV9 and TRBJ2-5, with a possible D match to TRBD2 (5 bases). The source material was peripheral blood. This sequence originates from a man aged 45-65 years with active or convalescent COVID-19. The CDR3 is CASSVDGVGETQYF. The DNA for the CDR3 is TGTGCCAGCAGCGTAGACGGGGTCGGAGAGACCCAGTACTTC.